This is a list of T cell receptor beta chains from one sample in a study of CD8+CD57+ T cells in acquired aplastic anemia. TCRdb recomputed calls from the reads with MiXCR, one row per CDR3 protein. The table lists about 150,000 distinct CDR3 sequences, about 48% of them singletons. Sequencing was carried out using sorted CD4+, CD8+, or CD8+CD57+ T cells (not recorded which) from PBMCs. These receptors all come from a human donor with aplastic anemia. Each CDR3 is given with its conserved first and last residue. The D gene is left open where the match is weak. Not every row has a clone size; where given, it reads once, few, many or a size class.

V	length	J	D	size	DNA	CDR3
TRBV6-2/TRBV6-3	13	TRBJ2-1	.	many	TGTGCCAGCAGTTACTCGATCTGGGATGAGCAGTTCTTC	CASSYSIWDEQFF
TRBV5-1	13	TRBJ1-1	.	many	TGCGCCAGCAGCCGGATAGGGGGCACTGAAGCTTTCTTT	CASSRIGGTEAFF
TRBV15	13	TRBJ2-7	.	.	TGTGCCACTGGAACAAGATACTCCTACGAGCAGTACTTC	CATGTRYSYEQYF
TRBV20-1	16	TRBJ2-1	.	many	TGCAGTGCTAGAGATTTGGGGGGGCACTCCTACAATGAGCAGTTCTTC	CSARDLGGHSYNEQFF
TRBV10-3	14	TRBJ1-6	.	.	TGTGCCATCAGCCCCGGGAGAGATAATTCACCCCTCCACTTT	CAISPGRDNSPLHF
TRBV5-4	14	TRBJ2-3	.	.	TGTGCCAGCAGCATCAGGAGGGCCACAGATACGCAGTATTTT	CASSIRRATDTQYF
TRBV7-9	12	TRBJ1-5	.	once	TGTGCCAGCAGCTTAATCAGCGGGCCCCAGCATTTT	CASSLISGPQHF
TRBV19	13	TRBJ2-2	.	few	TGTGCCACCTCATATACGAACACCGGGGAGCTGTTTTTT	CATSYTNTGELFF
TRBV10-3	17	TRBJ2-7	TRBD2	once	TGTGCCATCAGTCGGGATGCGGGACTAGCGGATTCCTACGAGCAGTACTTC	CAISRDAGLADSYEQYF
TRBV25-1	14	TRBJ1-2	.	.	TGTGCCAGCAGTGAATTGGGAGACTTCTATGGCTACACCTTC	CASSELGDFYGYTF
TRBV6-1	13	TRBJ1-1	.	many	TGTGCCAGCAGAAAGAACAGAGGGACTGAAGCTTTCTTT	CASRKNRGTEAFF
TRBV9	13	TRBJ1-2	.	once	TGTGCCAGCAGCGTAGGGCAGGGAGATGGCTACACCTTC	CASSVGQGDGYTF
TRBV5-4	14	TRBJ1-2	.	.	TGTGCCAGCAGCTTGGGGACGGCTAACTATGGCTACACCTTC	CASSLGTANYGYTF
TRBV2	14	TRBJ2-3	.	many	TGTGCCAGCAACATGCTCGTAACCACAGATACGCAGTATTTT	CASNMLVTTDTQYF
TRBV24-1	14	TRBJ2-7	TRBD2	.	TGTGCCACCAGTGACGCTAGCGGGAGGTACGAGCAGTACTTC	CATSDASGRYEQYF
TRBV28	10	TRBJ2-7	.	.	TGTGCCAGCAGTGACCACGAGCAGTACTTC	CASSDHEQYF
TRBV10-3	14	TRBJ2-3	.	.	TGTGCCATTTTCGAGTGGACCAGCACAGATACGCAGTATTTT	CAIFEWTSTDTQYF
TRBV11-2	16	TRBJ2-3	.	.	TGTGCCAGCAGCGGGGTAGGGGGGCAGGGAACAGATACGCAGTATTTT	CASSGVGGQGTDTQYF
TRBV7-2	14	TRBJ2-7	.	.	TGTGCCAGCAGCTTAGATGGGACGGCCAGCGAGCAGTACTTC	CASSLDGTASEQYF
TRBV29-1	13	TRBJ1-1	TRBD1	.	TGCAGCCCAGACAGGGCCTTGAACACTGAAGCTTTCTTT	CSPDRALNTEAFF
TRBV29-1	13	TRBJ2-1	TRBD1	once	TGCAGCGTGACAGGGCCCACCTACAATGAGCAGTTCTTC	CSVTGPTYNEQFF
TRBV12-3/TRBV12-4	14	TRBJ2-3	.	.	TGTGCCAGCAGGCCAGCAGGGGCGCAAGATACGCAGTATTTT	CASRPAGAQDTQYF
TRBV19	14	TRBJ1-2	.	.	TGTGCCAGTAGTGCTACAGGGATTAACTATGGCTACACCTTC	CASSATGINYGYTF
TRBV6-5	11	TRBJ2-1	.	many	TGTGCCAGCAGTTTCGGGACGGAGCAGTTCTTC	CASSFGTEQFF
TRBV29-1	12	TRBJ1-2	TRBD1	many	TGCAGCGTCCCCGACAGGGGCAATGGCTACACCTTC	CSVPDRGNGYTF
TRBV2	15	TRBJ1-2	.	.	TGTGCCAGCAGTGAAAGGCTAGCGGGGGGCTATGGCTACACCTTC	CASSERLAGGYGYTF
TRBV5-1	11	TRBJ1-3	.	many	TGCGCCAGCACGTACGGAAACACCATATATTTT	CASTYGNTIYF
TRBV10-3	14	TRBJ1-5	.	.	TGTGCCATCAGTGAAGAGTCACTCAATCAGCCCCAGCATTTT	CAISEESLNQPQHF
TRBV7-3	15	TRBJ2-7	.	.	TGTGCCAGCAGCTTAGACTGGGGGTCCCTCTACGAGCAGTACTTC	CASSLDWGSLYEQYF
TRBV12-3/TRBV12-4	16	TRBJ2-3	.	.	TGTGCCAGCAGTTTTGTTGTGGGTAGAGTGACAGATACGCAGTATTTT	CASSFVVGRVTDTQYF
TRBV29-1	13	TRBJ1-2	TRBD1	.	TGCAGCGTTGAGGAGGACAGGGAGAGAGGCTACACCTTC	CSVEEDRERGYTF
TRBV19	14	TRBJ1-1	.	once	TGTGCCAGTAGCGATCCTTCGAGTGGCACTGAAGCTTTCTTT	CASSDPSSGTEAFF
TRBV20-1	11	TRBJ2-3	.	.	TGCAGTGCTATGGATTACGATACGCAGTATTTT	CSAMDYDTQYF
TRBV24-1	14	TRBJ2-3	.	many	TGTGCCACCAGTGATTTCAGGGGAACAGATACGCAGTATTTT	CATSDFRGTDTQYF
TRBV12-3/TRBV12-4	15	TRBJ1-6	.	many	TGTGCCAGCAGTTCGATAGGACACCTCGGGTCACCCCTCCACTTT	CASSSIGHLGSPLHF
TRBV7-2	13	TRBJ2-3	.	.	TGTGCCAGGACCATTATGGAAGGAGGTACGCAGTATTTT	CARTIMEGGTQYF
TRBV24-1	15	TRBJ1-4	.	.	TGTGCCACCAGTGATTCTGGCAGCCAAAATGAAAAACTGTTTTTT	CATSDSGSQNEKLFF
TRBV7-8	12	TRBJ1-2	.	.	TGTGCCAGCAGCCTACGGGGTGGAGGATTAGGCTTC	CASSLRGGGLGF
TRBV20-1	17	TRBJ1-2	.	.	TGCAGTGCCCCCCGGGGGCTCTCGCGGGGGAGTAACTATGGCTACACCTTC	CSAPRGLSRGSNYGYTF
TRBV19	14	TRBJ1-5	.	few	TGTGCCAGTCGGAGGGAGTTCAGCAATCAGCCCCAGCATTTT	CASRREFSNQPQHF
TRBV6-4	16	TRBJ2-2	TRBD2	few	TGTGCCAGCAGTGAGACGGCTAGCGGGGACACCGGGGAGCTGTTTTTT	CASSETASGDTGELFF
TRBV7-2	16	TRBJ2-5	TRBD2	.	TGTGCCAGCAGCTTAGGAGCGGGGGTGTCCCGTGGGACCCAGTACTTC	CASSLGAGVSRGTQYF